This TCR beta chain came from a study of blood T cell dynamics during melanoma immunotherapy (dated by TCRdb to 2019 to 2021). Background on the whole study: Patients with metastatic melanoma were treated with first-line pembrolizumab or nivolumab plus ipilimumab as standard of care in the United Kingdom. The training cohort was made up of consecutive patients, while a further independent group of patients from the same centre was pooled to form an external validation set. To identify early correlates of response, the study profiled peripheral T cell receptor repertoires in patients with metastatic melanoma before and after one cycle of checkpoint inhibitor therapy.

For every bulk PBMC sample, a fixed 350 ng of DNA was loaded. The immunoSEQ TCRb Assay kit was used according to manufacturer instructions to amplify TCR beta CDR3 sequences from genomic DNA. The KAPA Library Quantification Kit for Illumina platforms was used to quantify the pooled libraries by qPCR. Pooled libraries were clustered at about 0.55-1.1 pM and sequenced on an Illumina NextSeq 500. In the paper's pipeline: TCR data were analyzed using immunoSEQ ANALYZER and the R LymphoSeq package. A rearrangement efficiency score was calculated as productive divided by the sum of productive and non-productive CDR3 sequences. Clonality was measured with the Gini coefficient and diversity with the Renyi index at alpha=1, compared pairwise between timepoints within each patient. Clonal relatedness, based on an edit distance of 3, and repertoire similarity, based on the Bhattacharyya coefficient, were both computed in LymphoSeq. To classify response, a linear discriminant analysis based on week-3 changes in clonality and diversity was built using the R MASS and caret packages. TCRdb obtained this table from immuneACCESS and retained in-frame rearrangements with V and J assigned. These tables miss some clones; where compared with another copy, unresolved V genes account for less than half of the shortfall, and the remainder is unexplained. The V and J calls and the clone size are those of that table, but D and trimming were determined from the DNA. The sample data list about 17,000 clones, and about 83% of these were observed just once. Approximately 7.3% of the sample goes to the ten largest clones.

Inclusive of the bounding cysteine and phenylalanine, the CDR3 is 14 residues long. The sequence is cut down to CDR3 DNA, 42 bases in frame from base 1. Ends trimmed: V by 5 bases, J by 5 bases; bases unmatched to a gene: 5. Sequences MNHEY (CDR1) and SVGAGI (CDR2) are obtained from the germline V gene. General study outcomes and caveats: The relatively small sample size was recognized as a factor that could limit how well the results generalize. A bifurcated reorganization of the PBMC repertoire at W3, with increased clonality or increased diversity, was observed in patients who later achieved disease control, unlike in progressors. Whether the T cell clones driving repertoire changes were melanoma-specific or reflected general immune activation could not be determined in the study.

Taken with the paper, the label for time point translates to: pre-treatment baseline. Blood samples were taken at two points: before treatment (T0) and at week 3 (W3), which came after the first cycle of checkpoint blockade. Except for a couple of patients with rapid clinical progression, response was assessed 12 weeks after the first infusion by RECIST 1.1; disease control meant complete response, partial response or stable disease. Patients with prior systemic cancer treatment, concomitant immunosuppressant therapy or synchronous other active malignancies were excluded. TCR beta was sequenced in both bulk PBMC and plasma cell-free DNA in order to track circulating cells as well as T cell turnover. PBMC were isolated from blood with Lymphoprep and SepMate tubes, followed by red cell lysis. QIAamp DNA Blood Mini kits were used to extract DNA from PBMC and from sorted T cell subsets. On this clone itself: Its specific antigen is unknown. Base quality data are lacking; no much larger clone is found one base away.

The rearranged chain carries TRBV6-5 and TRBJ2-5, with 10 middle bases fitting TRBD1. Sequenced material: blood, taken from a patient treated with checkpoint blockade. The TCR sequence derives from a human donor with melanoma. The CDR3 region reads CASSRQGARETQYF. The DNA sequence is TGTGCCAGCAGTCGACAGGGGGCTCGGGAGACCCAGTACTTC.